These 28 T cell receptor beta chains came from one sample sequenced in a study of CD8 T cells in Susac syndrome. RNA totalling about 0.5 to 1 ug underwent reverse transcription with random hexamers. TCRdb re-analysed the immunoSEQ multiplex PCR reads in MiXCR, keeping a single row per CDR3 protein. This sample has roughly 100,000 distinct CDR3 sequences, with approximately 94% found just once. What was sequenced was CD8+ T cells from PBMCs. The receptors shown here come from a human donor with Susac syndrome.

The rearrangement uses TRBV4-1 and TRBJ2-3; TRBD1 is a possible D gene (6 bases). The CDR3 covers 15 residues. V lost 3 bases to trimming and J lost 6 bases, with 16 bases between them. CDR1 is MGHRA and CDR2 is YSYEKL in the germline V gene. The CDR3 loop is CASSHLGGDADTQYF. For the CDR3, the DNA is TGCGCCAGCAGCCACTTAGGGGGTGACGCCGATACGCAGTATTTT.

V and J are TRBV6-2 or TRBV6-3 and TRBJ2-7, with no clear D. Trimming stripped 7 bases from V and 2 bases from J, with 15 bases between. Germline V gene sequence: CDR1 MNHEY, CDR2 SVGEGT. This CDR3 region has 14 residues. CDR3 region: CASTPLTATYEQYF. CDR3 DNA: TGTGCCAGCACGCCCTTGACGGCTACCTACGAGCAGTACTTC.

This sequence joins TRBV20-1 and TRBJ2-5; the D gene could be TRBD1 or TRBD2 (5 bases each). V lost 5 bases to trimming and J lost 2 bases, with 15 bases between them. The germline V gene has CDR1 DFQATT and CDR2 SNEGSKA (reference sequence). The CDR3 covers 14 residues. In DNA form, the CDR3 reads TGCAGTGCTCCACGGGACGGACCACAAGAGACCCAGTACTTC. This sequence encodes CSAPRDGPQETQYF.

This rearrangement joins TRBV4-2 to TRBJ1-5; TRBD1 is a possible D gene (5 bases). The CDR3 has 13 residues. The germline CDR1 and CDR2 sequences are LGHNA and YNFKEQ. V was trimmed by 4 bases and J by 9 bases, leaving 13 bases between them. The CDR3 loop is CASSPTPGRPQHF. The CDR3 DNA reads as TGTGCCAGCAGCCCAACCCCAGGGAGGCCCCAGCATTTT.

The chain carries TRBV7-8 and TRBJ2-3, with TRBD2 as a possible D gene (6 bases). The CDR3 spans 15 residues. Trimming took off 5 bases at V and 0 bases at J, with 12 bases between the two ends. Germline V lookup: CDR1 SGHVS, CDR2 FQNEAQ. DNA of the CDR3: TGTGCCAGCAGCCCGTCAGGGACTAGCACAGATACGCAGTATTTT. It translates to CASSPSGTSTDTQYF.

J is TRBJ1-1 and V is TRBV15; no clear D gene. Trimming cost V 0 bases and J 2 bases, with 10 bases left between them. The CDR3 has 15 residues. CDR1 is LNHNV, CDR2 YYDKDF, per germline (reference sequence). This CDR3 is CATSRDRSANTEAFF. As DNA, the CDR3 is TGTGCCACCAGCAGAGATCGGTCAGCAAACACTGAAGCTTTCTTT.

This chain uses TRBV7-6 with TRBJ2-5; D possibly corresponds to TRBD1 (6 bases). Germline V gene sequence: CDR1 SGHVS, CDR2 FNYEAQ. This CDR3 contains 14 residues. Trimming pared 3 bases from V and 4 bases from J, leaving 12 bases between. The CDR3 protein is CASSLSSGAETQYF. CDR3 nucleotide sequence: TGTGCCAGCAGCTTGAGTTCAGGGGCAGAGACCCAGTACTTC. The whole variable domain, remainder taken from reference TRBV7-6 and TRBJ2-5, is GAGVSQSPRYKVTKRGQDVALRCDPISGHVSLYWYRQALGQGPEFLTYFNYEAQQDKSGLPNDRFSAERPEGSISTLTIQRTEQRDSAMYRCASSLSSGAETQYFGPGTRLLVL.

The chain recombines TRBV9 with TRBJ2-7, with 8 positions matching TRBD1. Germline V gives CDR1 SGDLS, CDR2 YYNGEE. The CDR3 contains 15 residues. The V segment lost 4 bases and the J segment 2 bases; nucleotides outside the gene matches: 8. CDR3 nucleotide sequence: TGTGCCAGCAGCCGAGCAGGGACAGGCACCTACGAGCAGTACTTC. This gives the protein CASSRAGTGTYEQYF.

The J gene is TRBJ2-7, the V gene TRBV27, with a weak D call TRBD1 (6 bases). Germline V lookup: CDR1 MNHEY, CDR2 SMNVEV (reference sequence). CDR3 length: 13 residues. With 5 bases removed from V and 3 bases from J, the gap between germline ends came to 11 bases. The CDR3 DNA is TGTGCCAGCAGTAATGAAGGGGGCTACGAGCAGTACTTC. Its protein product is CASSNEGGYEQYF.

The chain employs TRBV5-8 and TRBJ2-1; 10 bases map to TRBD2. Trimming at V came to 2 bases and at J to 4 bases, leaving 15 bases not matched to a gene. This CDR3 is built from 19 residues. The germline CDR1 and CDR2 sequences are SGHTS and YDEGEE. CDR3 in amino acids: CASSFEASGGLILYNEQFF. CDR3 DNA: TGTGCCAGCAGCTTCGAGGCTAGCGGGGGCCTGATCTTATACAATGAGCAGTTCTTC.

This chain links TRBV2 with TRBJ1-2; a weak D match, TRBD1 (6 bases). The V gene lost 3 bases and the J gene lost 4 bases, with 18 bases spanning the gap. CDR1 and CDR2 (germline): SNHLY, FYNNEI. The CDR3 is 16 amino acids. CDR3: CASSDNRAPAGYGYTF. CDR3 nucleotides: TGTGCCAGCAGTGATAACAGGGCACCTGCGGGCTATGGCTACACCTTC.

CDR3: CSARGLGSGNEQFF. The CDR3 DNA is TGCAGTGCTAGAGGGCTCGGCAGTGGCAATGAGCAGTTCTTC. The chain is built from TRBV20-1 and TRBJ2-1; D remains unclear. The germline gives CDR1 DFQATT, CDR2 SNEGSKA (reference sequence). CDR3 length: 14 amino acids. Trimming cost V 1 base and J 6 bases, with 13 bases left between them.

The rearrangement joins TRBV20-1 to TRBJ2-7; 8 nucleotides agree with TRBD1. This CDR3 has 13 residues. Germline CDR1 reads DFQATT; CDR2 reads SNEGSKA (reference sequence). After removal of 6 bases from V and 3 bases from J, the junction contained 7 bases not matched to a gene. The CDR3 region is CSATYRGDYEQYF. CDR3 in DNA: TGCAGTGCAACGTACAGGGGGGACTACGAGCAGTACTTC.

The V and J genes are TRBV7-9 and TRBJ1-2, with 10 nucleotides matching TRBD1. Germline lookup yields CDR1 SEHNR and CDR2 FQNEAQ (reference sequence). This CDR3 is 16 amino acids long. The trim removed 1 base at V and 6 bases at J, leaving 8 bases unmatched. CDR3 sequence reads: CASSLVAGGTGDGYTF. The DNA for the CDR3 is TGTGCCAGCAGCTTAGTAGCTGGGGGGACAGGGGATGGCTACACCTTC.

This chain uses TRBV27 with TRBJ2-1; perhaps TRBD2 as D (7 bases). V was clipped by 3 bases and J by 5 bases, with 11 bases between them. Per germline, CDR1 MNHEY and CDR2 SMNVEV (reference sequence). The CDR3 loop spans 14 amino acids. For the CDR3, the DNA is TGTGCCAGCAGTTTCAGGGGAGGGCACAATGAGCAGTTCTTC. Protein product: CASSFRGGHNEQFF.

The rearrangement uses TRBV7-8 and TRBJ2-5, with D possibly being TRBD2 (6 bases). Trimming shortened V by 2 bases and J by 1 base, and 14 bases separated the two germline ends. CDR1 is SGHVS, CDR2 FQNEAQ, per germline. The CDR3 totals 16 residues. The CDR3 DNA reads TGTGCCAGCAGCTTATACGGGGCGGGGAGCCAAGAGACCCAGTACTTC. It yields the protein CASSLYGAGSQETQYF.

The CDR3: CSARRSAEQYF. The CDR3 coding sequence is TGCAGTGCTAGAAGGTCCGCCGAGCAGTACTTC. The rearrangement uses TRBV20-1 and TRBJ2-7; D gene unclear. Germline V lookup: CDR1 DFQATT, CDR2 SNEGSKA (reference sequence). The CDR3 sequence is 11 residues long. Trimming pared 2 bases from V and 6 bases from J, leaving 8 bases between.

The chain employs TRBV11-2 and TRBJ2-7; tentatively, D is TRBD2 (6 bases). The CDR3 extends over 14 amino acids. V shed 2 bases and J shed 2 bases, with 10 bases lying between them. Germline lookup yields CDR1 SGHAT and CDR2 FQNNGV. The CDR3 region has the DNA TGTGCCAGCAGCTTAAGGTGGGGGGCCTACGAGCAGTACTTC. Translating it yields CASSLRWGAYEQYF.

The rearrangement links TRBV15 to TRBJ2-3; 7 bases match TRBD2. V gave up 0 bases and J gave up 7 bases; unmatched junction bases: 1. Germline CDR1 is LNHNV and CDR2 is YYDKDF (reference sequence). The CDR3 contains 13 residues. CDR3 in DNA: TGTGCCACCAGCAGAGAAGCGGGAAATACGCAGTATTTT. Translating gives CATSREAGNTQYF.

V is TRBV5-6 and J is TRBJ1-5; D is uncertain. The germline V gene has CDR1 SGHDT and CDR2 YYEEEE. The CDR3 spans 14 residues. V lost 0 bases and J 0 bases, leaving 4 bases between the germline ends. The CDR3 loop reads CASSLEGSNQPQHF. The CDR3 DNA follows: TGTGCCAGCAGCTTGGAGGGTAGCAATCAGCCCCAGCATTTT.

The DNA for the CDR3 is TGTGCCAGCAGTCAGATGTACGAGCAGTACTTC. It specifies CASSQMYEQYF. V is TRBV12-3 or TRBV12-4 and J is TRBJ2-7; D gene uncertain. This CDR3 has 11 residues. The ends were cut back, 5 bases at V and 4 bases at J, with 6 bases in the middle.

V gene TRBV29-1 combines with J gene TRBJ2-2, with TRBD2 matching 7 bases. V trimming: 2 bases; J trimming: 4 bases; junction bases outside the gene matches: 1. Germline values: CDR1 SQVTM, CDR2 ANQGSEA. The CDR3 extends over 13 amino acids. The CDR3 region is CSVEWGGTGELFF. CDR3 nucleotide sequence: TGCAGCGTTGAATGGGGGGGCACCGGGGAGCTGTTTTTT.

In DNA, the CDR3 is TGTGCCAGCAGTTCCCCGGAGCTCTATGGCTACACCTTC. This encodes CASSSPELYGYTF. The chain is built from TRBV7-9 and TRBJ1-2; D is unclear. Trimming removed 6 bases at V and 4 bases at J, with 12 bases between. Germline V gives CDR1 SEHNR, CDR2 FQNEAQ (reference sequence). The CDR3 has 13 residues. Together with reference TRBV7-9 and TRBJ1-2, the CDR3 gives the full variable domain: DTGVSQNPRHKITKRGQNVTFRCDPISEHNRLYWYRQTLGQGPEFLTYFQNEAQLEKSRLLSDRFSAERPKGSFSTLEIQRTEQGDSAMYLCASSSPELYGYTFGSGTRLTVV.

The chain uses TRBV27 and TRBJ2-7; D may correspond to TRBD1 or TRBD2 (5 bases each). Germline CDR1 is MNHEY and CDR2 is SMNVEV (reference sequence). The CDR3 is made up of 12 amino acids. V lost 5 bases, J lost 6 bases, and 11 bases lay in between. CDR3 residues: CASSLPGTEQYF. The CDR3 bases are TGTGCCAGCAGTCTCCCCGGGACCGAGCAGTACTTC.

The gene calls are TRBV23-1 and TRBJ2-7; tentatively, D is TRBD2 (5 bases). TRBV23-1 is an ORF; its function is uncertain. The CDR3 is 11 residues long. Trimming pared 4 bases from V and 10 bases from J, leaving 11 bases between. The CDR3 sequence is CASSPSEGQYF. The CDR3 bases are TGCGCCAGCAGTCCCTCCGAGGGACAGTACTTC.

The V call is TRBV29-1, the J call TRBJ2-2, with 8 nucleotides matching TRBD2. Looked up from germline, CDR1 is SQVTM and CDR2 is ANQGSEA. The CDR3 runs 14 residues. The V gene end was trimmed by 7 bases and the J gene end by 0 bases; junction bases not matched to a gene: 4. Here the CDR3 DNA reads TGCAGCGCCGGGGGGGAAGCGAACACCGGGGAGCTGTTTTTT. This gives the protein CSAGGEANTGELFF.

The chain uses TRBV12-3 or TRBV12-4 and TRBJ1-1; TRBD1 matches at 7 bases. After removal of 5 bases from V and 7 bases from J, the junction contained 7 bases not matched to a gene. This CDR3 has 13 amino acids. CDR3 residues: CASSDDRVGEAFF. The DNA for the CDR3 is TGTGCCAGCAGTGATGACAGGGTGGGTGAAGCTTTCTTT.

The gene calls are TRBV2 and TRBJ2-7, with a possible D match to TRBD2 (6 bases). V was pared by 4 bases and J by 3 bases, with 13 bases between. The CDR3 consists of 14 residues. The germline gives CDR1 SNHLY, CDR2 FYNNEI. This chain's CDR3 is CASSGGGTDYEQYF. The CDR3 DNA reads TGTGCCAGCAGTGGAGGAGGGACCGACTACGAGCAGTACTTC.